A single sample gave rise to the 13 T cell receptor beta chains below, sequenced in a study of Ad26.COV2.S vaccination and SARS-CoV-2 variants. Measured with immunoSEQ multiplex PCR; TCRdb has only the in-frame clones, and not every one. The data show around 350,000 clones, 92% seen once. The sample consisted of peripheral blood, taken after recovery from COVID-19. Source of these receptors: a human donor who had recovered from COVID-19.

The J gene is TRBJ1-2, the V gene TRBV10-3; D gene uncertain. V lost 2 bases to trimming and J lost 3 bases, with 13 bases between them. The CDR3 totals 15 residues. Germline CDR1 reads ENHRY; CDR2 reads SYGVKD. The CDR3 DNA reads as TGTGCCATCAGTGAGCCCCAAAGGGAGGACTATGGCTACACCTTC. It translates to CAISEPQREDYGYTF.

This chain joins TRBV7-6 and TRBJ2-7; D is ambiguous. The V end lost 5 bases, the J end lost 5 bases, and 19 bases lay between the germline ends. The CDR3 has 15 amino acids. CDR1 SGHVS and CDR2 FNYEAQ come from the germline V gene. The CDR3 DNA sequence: TGTGCCAGCAGCCCCCTCGCCAGGTCGAACCACGAGCAGTACTTC. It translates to CASSPLARSNHEQYF.

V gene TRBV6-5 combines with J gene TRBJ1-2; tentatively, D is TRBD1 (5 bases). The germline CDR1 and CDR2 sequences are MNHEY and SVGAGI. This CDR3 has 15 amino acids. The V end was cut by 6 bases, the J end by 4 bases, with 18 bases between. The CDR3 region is CASSEGMGISYGYTF. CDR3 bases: TGTGCCAGCAGCGAGGGGATGGGGATCAGCTATGGCTACACCTTC.

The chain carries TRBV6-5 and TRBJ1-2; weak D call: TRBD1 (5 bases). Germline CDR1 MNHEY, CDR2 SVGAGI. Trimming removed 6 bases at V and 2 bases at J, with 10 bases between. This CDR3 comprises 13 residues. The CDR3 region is CASSPGRNYGYTF. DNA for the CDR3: TGTGCCAGCAGCCCAGGGAGAAACTATGGCTACACCTTC.

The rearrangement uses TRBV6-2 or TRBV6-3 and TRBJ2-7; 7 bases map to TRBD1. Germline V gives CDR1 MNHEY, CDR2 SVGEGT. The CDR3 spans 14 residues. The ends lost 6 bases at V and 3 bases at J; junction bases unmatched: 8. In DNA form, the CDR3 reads TGTGCCAGCAGCCCTCTTCGGGACAGCTACGAGCAGTACTTC. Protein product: CASSPLRDSYEQYF.

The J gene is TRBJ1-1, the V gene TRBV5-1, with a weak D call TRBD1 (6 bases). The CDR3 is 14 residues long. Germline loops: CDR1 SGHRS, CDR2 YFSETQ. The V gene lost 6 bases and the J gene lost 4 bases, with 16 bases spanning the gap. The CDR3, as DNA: TGCGCCAGCACTCCGGAGCGGGGGCTCACTGAAGCTTTCTTT. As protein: CASTPERGLTEAFF.

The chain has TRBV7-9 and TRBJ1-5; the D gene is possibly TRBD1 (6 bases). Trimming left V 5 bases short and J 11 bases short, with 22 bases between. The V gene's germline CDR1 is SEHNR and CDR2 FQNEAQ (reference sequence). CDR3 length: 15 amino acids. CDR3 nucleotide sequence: TGTGCCAGCAGCAAAAACGACAGGTTGATGGGGACCCAGCATTTT. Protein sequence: CASSKNDRLMGTQHF.

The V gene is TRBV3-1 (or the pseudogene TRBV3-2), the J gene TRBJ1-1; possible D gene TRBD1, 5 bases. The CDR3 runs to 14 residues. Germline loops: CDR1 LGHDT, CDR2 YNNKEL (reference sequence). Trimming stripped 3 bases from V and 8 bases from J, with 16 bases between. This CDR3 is CASSHAMGGTEAFF. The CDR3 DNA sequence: TGTGCCAGCAGCCACGCGATGGGCGGGACGGAAGCTTTCTTT.

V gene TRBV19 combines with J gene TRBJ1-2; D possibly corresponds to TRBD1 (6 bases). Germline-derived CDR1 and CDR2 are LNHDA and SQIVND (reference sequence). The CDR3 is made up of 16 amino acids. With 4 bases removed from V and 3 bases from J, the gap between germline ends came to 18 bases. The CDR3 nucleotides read TGTGCCAGTAGTAGCAGGGGAGGAATGTCTGACTATGGCTACACCTTC. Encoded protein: CASSSRGGMSDYGYTF.

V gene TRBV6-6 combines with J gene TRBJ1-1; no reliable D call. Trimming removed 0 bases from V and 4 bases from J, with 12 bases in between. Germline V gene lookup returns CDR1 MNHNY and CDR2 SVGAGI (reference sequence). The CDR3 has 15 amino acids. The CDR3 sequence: CASSYSSGAGTEAFF. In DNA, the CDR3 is TGTGCCAGCAGTTACTCGAGCGGCGCGGGCACTGAAGCTTTCTTT.

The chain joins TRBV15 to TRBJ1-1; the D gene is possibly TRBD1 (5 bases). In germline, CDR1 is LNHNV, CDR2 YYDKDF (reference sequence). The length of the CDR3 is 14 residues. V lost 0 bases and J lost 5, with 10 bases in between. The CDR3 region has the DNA TGTGCCACCAGCAGAGATCAGGGAGGAACTGAAGCTTTCTTT. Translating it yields CATSRDQGGTEAFF. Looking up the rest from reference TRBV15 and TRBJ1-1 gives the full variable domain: DAMVIQNPRYQVTQFGKPVTLSCSQTLNHNVMYWYQQKSSQAPKLLFHYYDKDFNNEADTPDNFQSRRPNTSFCFLDIRSPGLGDTAMYLCATSRDQGGTEAFFGQGTRLTVV.

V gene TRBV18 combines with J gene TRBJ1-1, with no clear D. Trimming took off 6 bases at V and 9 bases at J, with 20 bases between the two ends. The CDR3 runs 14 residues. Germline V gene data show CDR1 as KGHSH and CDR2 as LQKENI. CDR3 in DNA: TGTGCCAGCTCCTCAAGGGAAGGGAGAGCTCAAGCTTTCTTT. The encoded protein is CASSSREGRAQAFF.

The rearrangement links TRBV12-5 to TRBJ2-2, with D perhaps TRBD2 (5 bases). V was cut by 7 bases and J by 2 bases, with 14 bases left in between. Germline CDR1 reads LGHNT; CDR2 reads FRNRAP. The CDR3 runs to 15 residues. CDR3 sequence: CASAPGGINTGELFF. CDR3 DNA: TGTGCTAGTGCCCCTGGAGGTATTAACACCGGGGAGCTGTTTTTT.